This T cell receptor (beta chain) was sequenced in a study of cytotoxic CD8 clonotypes in ibrutinib-treated CLL (dated by TCRdb to about 2021). In terms of the full investigation: The cohort was composed of about 10 relapsed/refractory and fewer than 16 treatment-naive patients; IGHV unmutated status was identified in 17 to 18 patients. Responses were partial in 24 patients and complete in 2; after median around 72 months follow-up, around 15 stayed in remission and 12 progressed. Response samples were taken after a median of about a year on treatment, ranging from about 6 to 36 months. On average, each sample had roughly 250,000 productive templates and around 100,000 productive rearrangements. Of the roughly 81 people in the trial, 26 had longitudinal samples available. Cryopreserved peripheral blood mononuclear cells were obtained prior to treatment, at the time of response, and at either disease progression or sustained remission. Patients were still on ibrutinib when every remission and progressive disease sample was collected.

The time point label on this specimen signifies: roughly 25 months on ibrutinib. For TCR beta library preparation, roughly 2 micrograms of genomic DNA were extracted from the cryopreserved PBMCs. Longitudinal blood samples from CLL patients on ibrutinib monotherapy underwent high-throughput TCR beta sequencing. The patients were enrolled in a single-center, open-label phase 2 trial of ibrutinib monotherapy. The CDR3 runs 17 residues from the cysteine to the phenylalanine. The DNA shown is the 51-base CDR3, in frame from base 1. The germline V end is reduced by 9 bases and the J end by 1 base; junction bases left unmatched: 12. The germline V gene (reference sequence) gives CDR1 as LNHDA and CDR2 as SQIVND. Overall study outcomes, separate from this receptor: Public clonotypes were rare and either shrank or stayed stable during treatment, and the rise in clonality at ibrutinib response reflected expansion of private clonotypes. Sampling times were not matched between patients in sustained remission and patients whose disease was progressing, and lymph node repertoires were not examined. At baseline, clonality was higher than in age-matched healthy donors and showed a strong correlation with circulating CD8+ T-cell counts. An increase in clonality was observed at ibrutinib response, with clonality remaining stable during sustained remission and falling back toward baseline at progression.

The goal of deep resolution MiSeq sequencing was a depth between 1 in 1 million and 1 in 200,000 T cells, and coverage averaged 10x per clonotype. The immunoSEQ hsTCRB Kit was used to generate the TCR beta libraries. The authors' analysis ran thus. Data were analyzed with ImmunoSEQ Data Assistant and ImmunoSEQ Analyzer, with V, D and J genes assigned per IMGT definitions. Clonality, with values ranging from 0 to 1, was calculated as one minus the normalized Shannon entropy of productive rearrangement frequencies. Only overrepresented clonotypes making up at least 0.05% of each patient's repertoire were included in the public clonotype analysis. Around 14 repertoires from age-matched healthy donors, obtained from immuneACCESS, served as clonality controls. Not all clones reach the TCRdb copy of this immuneACCESS table, which keeps in-frame sequences only. Checked studies attribute under half of the gap to unresolved V genes and leave the rest unexplained. D and trimming come from the DNA, and the V and J calls and clone size come from that table. Counted in this sample were some 29,000 clones; about three quarters of them appeared once. The biggest ten clones account for 45% to 65% of the sample.

Comments on this clone: Its cognate antigen has yet to be identified. The input lacks base qualities; no much larger clone sits a single base away.

This receptor was taken from a human donor with chronic lymphocytic leukemia. The chain uses TRBV19 and TRBJ2-2; 9 of the junction bases match TRBD2. The sequenced sample was PBMCs, obtained after 24 months of ibrutinib treatment. In nucleotides, the sequence is TGTGCCAGCCACGCTGAGCTAGCGGGACTGAACACCGGGGAGCTGTTTTTT. Translated, this is CASHAELAGLNTGELFF. Reference TRBV19 and TRBJ2-2 proteins supply the regions before and after the CDR3; the full variable domain is: DGGITQSPKYLFRKEGQNVTLSCEQNLNHDAMYWYRQDPGQGLRLIYYSQIVNDFQKGDIAEGYSVSREKKESFPLTVTSAQKNPTAFYLCASHAELAGLNTGELFFGEGSRLTVL.